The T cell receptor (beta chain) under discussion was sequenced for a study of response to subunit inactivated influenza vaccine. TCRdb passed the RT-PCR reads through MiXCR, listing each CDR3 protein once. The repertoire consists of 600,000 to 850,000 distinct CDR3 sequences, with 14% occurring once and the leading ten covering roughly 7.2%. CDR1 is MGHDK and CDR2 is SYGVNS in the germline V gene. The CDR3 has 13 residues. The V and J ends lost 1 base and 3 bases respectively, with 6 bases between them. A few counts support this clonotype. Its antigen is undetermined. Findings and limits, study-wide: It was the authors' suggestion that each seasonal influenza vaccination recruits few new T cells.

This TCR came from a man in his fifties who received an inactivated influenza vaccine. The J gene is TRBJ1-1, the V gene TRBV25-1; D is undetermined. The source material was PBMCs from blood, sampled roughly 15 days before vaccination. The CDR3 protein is CASSEWTDTEAFF. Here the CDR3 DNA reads TGTGCCAGCAGTGAATGGACGGACACTGAAGCTTTCTTT.